This paragraph reports one TCR beta chain. Antigen: not known. Assay used: immunoSEQ multiplex PCR; TCRdb lists only in-frame clones, some missing. The sample has more than 600,000 clones; about 92% are singletons. The sample originates from a study of shared clonotypes between healthy human individuals. Germline loops: CDR1 MDHEN, CDR2 SYDVKM. CDR3 length: 22 amino acids. The junction had 27 bases not matched to a gene; V was cut back by 7 bases and J by 4 bases. Naive CD8 cells comprised CD45RO-negative, CCR7-positively selected cells, excluding terminally differentiated effector memory CD45RA+ cells. General study points: Though the depth was large, rarefaction showed that sorted-subset sequencing was incomplete.

The source of this sequence is a man aged 25 to 45 in good health. Input material: naive CD8+ T cells sorted from blood. This chain connects TRBV28 to TRBJ2-1; TRBD2 agrees at 11 bases. CDR3: CASTPPGSTGGLAGGLYNEQFF. The DNA for the CDR3 is TGTGCCAGCACCCCCCCCGGATCAACCGGAGGGCTAGCGGGAGGACTTTACAATGAGCAGTTCTTC.